This T cell receptor beta chain is drawn from a study of blood T cell repertoires in COVID-19. For the study at large: The study drew acute and convalescent COVID-19 samples from the United States, Italy and Spain. Sources were T cells, B-cell-depleted T cells, or PBMCs; the material itself was cDNA or gDNA.

Per the original methods: For nucleated cells, counts were estimated from reference gene primer amplification. Clones were sequenced by immunoSEQ multiplex PCR, and TCRdb holds only the in-frame ones, with some missing. V and J calls and clone size are those listed in that table; D and trimming were worked out from the DNA. The table has hundreds of thousands of clones, around nine tenths seen once; the top ten hold about 1.2%. CDR3 length equals 16 residues. V gave up 4 bases and J gave up 7 bases, with 18 bases separating them. Germline V gene data show CDR1 as SGHTS and CDR2 as YDEGEE. Only a few counts were recorded for this clone.

This TCR came from a man aged 65 to 85 with acute or convalescent COVID-19. The material sequenced was peripheral blood. The rearrangement links TRBV5-8 to TRBJ1-6; a possible D gene is TRBD1 (5 bases). CDR3 DNA sequence: TGTGCCAGCAGCACCACTCTGACAGCCCTAAATTCACCCCTCCACTTT. This gives the protein CASSTTLTALNSPLHF.